What follows are 28 T cell receptor beta chains derived from one specimen sequenced in a study of technical replicates of blood from several donors. The protocol was immunoSEQ multiplex PCR, while the TCRdb copy is restricted to in-frame clones and leaves out a portion. The repertoire includes some 12,000 clones, 85% to 95% of them detected once, and 8.5% sits in the top ten. Sequencing used PBMCs. The source is a human donor in good health.

This rearrangement joins TRBV13 to TRBJ2-3, with 7 bases fitting TRBD2. From germline, CDR1 is PRHDT and CDR2 FYEKMQ (reference sequence). CDR3 length: 19 residues. The V gene end was trimmed by 0 bases and the J gene end by 0 bases; junction bases not matched to a gene: 12. The CDR3 region has the DNA TGTGCCAGCAGCTTAGGGGTCCCTACTAGCGAGAATAGCACAGATACGCAGTATTTT. Encoded protein: CASSLGVPTSENSTDTQYF.

The chain carries TRBV10-1 and TRBJ1-2, with D perhaps matching TRBD1 (5 bases). With 8 bases removed from V and 4 bases from J, the gap between germline ends came to 14 bases. CDR3 length equals 13 residues. Germline V lookup: CDR1 WNHNN, CDR2 SYGVQD (reference sequence). The CDR3 reads CASSHTGGYGYTF. The CDR3 nucleotides read TGCGCCAGCTCCCACACGGGGGGCTATGGCTACACCTTC.

The V gene is TRBV30, the J gene TRBJ2-5; D call uncertain. Trimming cost V 1 base and J 5 bases, with 8 bases left between them. Germline V lookup: CDR1 GTSNPN, CDR2 SVGIG (reference sequence). This CDR3 spans 12 amino acids. CDR3 in DNA: TGTGCCTGGAGTGGAGCCGGGGAGACCCAGTACTTC. Protein product: CAWSGAGETQYF.

This clone came up once. The rearrangement joins TRBV5-6 to TRBJ2-2; 8 positions match TRBD1. Germline CDR1 and CDR2: SGHDT and YYEEEE. The CDR3 has 15 residues. V gave up 4 bases and J gave up 5 bases; unmatched junction bases: 7. CDR3 nucleotide sequence: TGTGCCAGCAGCCCAGGACAGGGTGGAACCGGGGAGCTGTTTTTT. Residues: CASSPGQGGTGELFF.

The CDR3, as DNA: TGTGCCAGCAGCGTCCCCCCGGGACAGGGGGGAGAGACCCAGTACTTC. It specifies CASSVPPGQGGETQYF. The rearrangement joins TRBV7-9 to TRBJ2-5, with TRBD1 identical over 11 bases. The J segment lost 4 bases and the V segment lost 5 bases, leaving 9 bases of the junction unmatched. The CDR3 is made up of 16 amino acids. CDR1 and CDR2 from the germline V gene are SEHNR and FQNEAQ (reference sequence). Looking up the rest from reference TRBV7-9 and TRBJ2-5 gives the full variable domain: DTGVSQNPRHKITKRGQNVTFRCDPISEHNRLYWYRQTLGQGPEFLTYFQNEAQLEKSRLLSDRFSAERPKGSFSTLEIQRTEQGDSAMYLCASSVPPGQGGETQYFGPGTRLLVL.

The chain uses TRBV5-1 and TRBJ2-4; no reliable D call. Germline lookup yields CDR1 SGHRS and CDR2 YFSETQ. Trimming took off 0 bases at V and 8 bases at J, with 12 bases between the two ends. CDR3 length: 14 residues. This CDR3 is CASSLDVGWDIQYF. Here the CDR3 DNA reads TGCGCCAGCAGCTTGGACGTCGGGTGGGACATTCAGTACTTC.

V gene TRBV5-1 combines with J gene TRBJ2-2; 8 bases align to TRBD1. CDR3 length: 14 residues. Germline-derived CDR1 and CDR2 are SGHRS and YFSETQ. The J segment lost 6 bases and the V segment lost 0 bases, leaving 1 base of the junction unmatched. The CDR3 spells CASSLGTGSGELFF. In DNA, the CDR3 is TGCGCCAGCAGCTTGGGGACAGGGTCCGGGGAGCTGTTTTTT.

The chain carries TRBV27 and TRBJ1-5; D remains ambiguous. The CDR3 totals 14 residues. V was trimmed by 5 bases and J by 2 bases, leaving 10 bases between them. Germline CDR1 MNHEY, CDR2 SMNVEV (reference sequence). Here the CDR3 reads CASSSLLGNQPQHF. In DNA, the CDR3 is TGTGCCAGCAGTAGCCTCTTGGGCAATCAGCCCCAGCATTTT.

This chain connects TRBV4-1 to TRBJ2-5; TRBD2 matches 7 bases. The CDR3 consists of 15 residues. V lost 4 bases to trimming and J lost 2 bases; unmatched junction nucleotides: 7. Germline V gene data show CDR1 as MGHRA and CDR2 as YSYEKL. The CDR3 sequence: CASSPGLVLQETQYF. CDR3 nucleotide sequence: TGCGCCAGCAGCCCCGGACTAGTCCTTCAAGAGACCCAGTACTTC.

The chain uses TRBV9 and TRBJ2-7, with D perhaps matching TRBD2 (5 bases). Trimming took off 1 base at V and 3 bases at J, with 5 bases between the two ends. Looked up from germline, CDR1 is SGDLS and CDR2 is YYNGEE. The CDR3 is made up of 12 amino acids. Here the CDR3 reads CASSVRDYEQYF. CDR3 nucleotides: TGTGCCAGCAGCGTACGGGACTACGAGCAGTACTTC.

The chain couples TRBV6-1 to TRBJ2-1, with TRBD2 as a possible D gene (7 bases). Trimming pared 7 bases from V and 6 bases from J, leaving 19 bases between. Germline V CDR1 and CDR2: MNHNS, SASEGT. The CDR3 extends over 15 amino acids. CDR3 loop: CASTQRGGLFNEQFF. Written as DNA, the CDR3 is TGTGCCAGCACCCAAAGGGGGGGCCTTTTCAATGAGCAGTTCTTC.

The chain employs TRBV7-9 and TRBJ2-1, with 9 positions matching TRBD2. The CDR3 extends over 15 amino acids. Unmatched junction bases numbered 2, after V lost 5 bases and J lost 0 bases. In germline, CDR1 is SEHNR, CDR2 FQNEAQ (reference sequence). The DNA for the CDR3 is TGTGCCAGCAGCCTTAGCGGGAGCTCCTACAATGAGCAGTTCTTC. It specifies CASSLSGSSYNEQFF.

V usage is TRBV6-6 and J usage is TRBJ1-6; D not resolved. The CDR3 contains 12 residues. Looked up from germline, CDR1 is MNHNY and CDR2 is SVGAGI (reference sequence). Trimming pared 8 bases from V and 5 bases from J, leaving 7 bases between. This CDR3 reads CASGRDNSPLHF. DNA of the CDR3: TGTGCCAGCGGGAGGGATAATTCACCCCTCCACTTT.

The chain recombines TRBV5-4 with TRBJ1-1; D not resolved. The ends were cut back, 4 bases at V and 5 bases at J, with 15 bases in the middle. CDR1 and CDR2 from the germline V gene are SGHNT and YYREEE (reference sequence). The CDR3 sequence is 14 residues long. The CDR3 region has the DNA TGTGCCAGCAGCGCAGTTAACGGGAGGACTGAAGCTTTCTTT. This sequence encodes CASSAVNGRTEAFF.

The chain has TRBV5-4 and TRBJ2-5, with D maybe TRBD2 (5 bases). Deletions cut 0 bases from V and 1 base from J, with 13 bases between. The V gene's germline CDR1 is SGHNT and CDR2 YYREEE (reference sequence). This CDR3 spans 16 amino acids. This chain's CDR3 is CASSLGWAGLQETQYF. For the CDR3, the DNA is TGTGCCAGCAGCTTGGGGTGGGCGGGCCTCCAAGAGACCCAGTACTTC.

The J gene is TRBJ1-2, the V gene TRBV28; 7 bases line up with TRBD1. The CDR3 contains 14 residues. Trimming at V came to 3 bases and at J to 5 bases, leaving 6 bases not matched to a gene. Germline CDR1 reads MDHEN; CDR2 reads SYDVKM. Written as DNA, the CDR3 is TGTGCCAGCAGTTTCCAGACAGGGCGGTATGGCTACACCTTC. Its translation is CASSFQTGRYGYTF.

This clone has more than one count but fewer than ten. Here the CDR3 reads CASSPGTVPGENTEAFF. CDR3 in DNA: TGCGCCAGCAGCCCCGGGACAGTCCCAGGGGAGAACACTGAAGCTTTCTTT. The rearrangement uses TRBV5-1 and TRBJ1-1; 7 nucleotides agree with TRBD1. The CDR3 runs to 17 residues. The J segment lost 1 base and the V segment lost 4 bases, leaving 13 bases of the junction unmatched. Looked up from germline, CDR1 is SGHRS and CDR2 is YFSETQ.

This chain links TRBV28 with TRBJ2-7, with D tentatively TRBD2 (5 bases). This CDR3 comprises 18 residues. Germline V gene lookup returns CDR1 MDHEN and CDR2 SYDVKM. V lost 6 bases, J lost 0 bases, and 24 bases lay in between. In DNA form, the CDR3 reads TGTGCCAGCAGCCTCACGGGGTCCCTTGAGCCCTACTCCTACGAGCAGTACTTC. It specifies CASSLTGSLEPYSYEQYF. Full variable domain (remainder filled in from reference TRBV28 and TRBJ2-7): DVKVTQSSRYLVKRTGEKVFLECVQDMDHENMFWYRQDPGLGLRLIYFSYDVKMKEKGDIPEGYSVSREKKERFSLILESASTNQTSMYLCASSLTGSLEPYSYEQYFGPGTRLTVT.

The chain employs TRBV15 and TRBJ2-7; D may be TRBD2 (6 bases). Germline loops: CDR1 LNHNV, CDR2 YYDKDF (reference sequence). CDR3 length equals 15 residues. V lost 1 base to trimming and J lost 5 bases, with 15 bases between them. The CDR3 protein is CATSRGGTVADEQYF. The DNA of the CDR3 is TGTGCCACCAGCAGAGGCGGGACCGTAGCGGACGAGCAGTACTTC.

This chain connects TRBV27 to TRBJ2-7, with TRBD2 identical over 10 bases. J lost 4 bases, V lost 6 bases, and 3 bases had no gene match. This CDR3 is 13 amino acids long. From germline, CDR1 is MNHEY and CDR2 SMNVEV (reference sequence). CDR3 sequence reads: CASSKREGYEQYF. The CDR3 DNA reads TGTGCCAGCAGCAAGCGGGAGGGGTACGAGCAGTACTTC.

The chain combines TRBV9 with TRBJ1-3; 8 bases match TRBD1. CDR1 and CDR2 from the germline V gene are SGDLS and YYNGEE. The CDR3 is made up of 16 amino acids. V trimming: 2 bases; J trimming: 3 bases; junction bases outside the gene matches: 7. CDR3: CASSVRTGSGGNTIYF. As DNA, the CDR3 is TGTGCCAGCAGCGTCCGGACAGGGTCCGGTGGAAACACCATATATTTT. The whole variable domain, filled in from reference TRBV9 and TRBJ1-3, reads DSGVTQTPKHLITATGQRVTLRCSPRSGDLSVYWYQQSLDQGLQFLIQYYNGEERAKGNILERFSAQQFPDLHSELNLSSLELGDSALYFCASSVRTGSGGNTIYFGEGSWLTVV.

The V and J genes are TRBV10-2 and TRBJ1-3; tentatively, D is TRBD1 (5 bases). Germline lookup yields CDR1 WSHSY and CDR2 SAAADI. The CDR3 spans 14 residues. Trimming removed 3 bases from V and 0 bases from J, with 6 bases in between. The CDR3 coding sequence is TGCGCCAGCAGTGAAGGGGTCTCTGGAAACACCATATATTTT. This codes for CASSEGVSGNTIYF.

This clone was counted once. The chain recombines TRBV10-3 with TRBJ1-2; D call uncertain. V shed 3 bases and J shed 6 bases, with 11 bases lying between them. The germline V gene has CDR1 ENHRY and CDR2 SYGVKD. This CDR3 spans 13 amino acids. The CDR3 loop is CAISEGGSNGYTF. CDR3 bases: TGTGCCATCAGTGAAGGTGGGAGCAATGGCTACACCTTC.

The chain is built from TRBV15 and TRBJ1-4, with D uncertain. The ends were cut back, 7 bases at V and 4 bases at J, with 19 bases in the middle. The germline V gene encodes CDR1 LNHNV and CDR2 YYDKDF (reference sequence). CDR3 length equals 16 residues. Here the CDR3 DNA reads TGTGCCACCAACCCGACCTCCCTGCGGGATAATGAAAAACTGTTTTTT. Amino acids: CATNPTSLRDNEKLFF.

This clone was seen more than once but under ten times. This rearrangement joins TRBV27 to TRBJ2-7; 10 bases match TRBD1. Germline CDR1 MNHEY, CDR2 SMNVEV (reference sequence). V lost 3 bases to trimming and J lost 6 bases; unmatched junction nucleotides: 5. There are 14 residues in the CDR3. CDR3: CASSLGQGLREQYF. The CDR3 nucleotides read TGTGCCAGCAGTTTGGGACAGGGGTTGCGCGAGCAGTACTTC.

The chain is built from TRBV6-5 and TRBJ1-3, with TRBD1 identical over 10 bases. The V segment lost 6 bases and the J segment 2 bases; nucleotides outside the gene matches: 4. The CDR3 consists of 15 residues. Germline V gene data show CDR1 as MNHEY and CDR2 as SVGAGI. The CDR3 sequence is CASSFGTGAGNTIYF. The DNA of the CDR3 is TGTGCCAGCAGCTTCGGGACAGGGGCTGGAAACACCATATATTTT.

The CDR3 DNA is TGTGCCAGCAGCCTCGGGGGCGGGAGGCGGTACGAGCAGTACTTC. As protein: CASSLGGGRRYEQYF. The V call is TRBV5-4, the J call TRBJ2-7; TRBD2 matches at 8 bases. This CDR3 comprises 15 residues. Germline V gives CDR1 SGHNT, CDR2 YYREEE (reference sequence). V was clipped by 4 bases and J by 4 bases; unmatched bases: 10. Based on the CDR3 plus reference TRBV5-4 and TRBJ2-7, the full variable domain is ETGVTQSPTHLIKTRGQQVTLRCSSQSGHNTVSWYQQALGQGPQFIFQYYREEENGRGNFPPRFSGLQFPNYSSELNVNALELDDSALYLCASSLGGGRRYEQYFGPGTRLTVT.

This sequence joins TRBV10-1 and TRBJ2-7; TRBD2 aligns across 7 bases. Germline CDR1 and CDR2: WNHNN and SYGVQD (reference sequence). The CDR3 spans 14 residues. V trimming: 3 bases; J trimming: 5 bases; junction bases outside the gene matches: 7. The CDR3 spells CASSDRTSGNEQYF. CDR3 DNA: TGCGCCAGCAGTGATAGGACTAGTGGTAACGAGCAGTACTTC.